This record covers a single T cell receptor (beta chain). These data belong to a study of graft-versus-host responses after intestinal transplantation. Study outcomes and limitations: Recipient marrow held GvH clones, some first seen in ileum or blood.

The V and J ends lost 7 bases and 5 bases, in that order; junction bases with no gene match: 9. Germline V CDR1 and CDR2: MNHNY, SVGAGI (reference sequence). This CDR3 contains 15 residues. TCRdb's table, derived via immunoSEQ multiplex PCR, lists solely in-frame clones and lacks some. The data hold around 5,700 clones, with about 31% observed a single time. This TCR came from a human patient who was an organ donor for intestinal transplantation. This rearrangement joins TRBV6-6 to TRBJ2-5; 11 bases map to TRBD2. The specimen comprised alloreactive CD4+ T cells from a mixed lymphocyte reaction culture, sampled before transplantation. Specified subset: CFSE-low proliferating T cells sorted from roughly 6-day pre-transplant mixed lymphocyte reaction (GvH or HvG direction). This CDR3 reads CASTTSGAMLETQYF. The CDR3 DNA reads as TGTGCCAGCACGACTAGCGGGGCGATGCTGGAGACCCAGTACTTC.